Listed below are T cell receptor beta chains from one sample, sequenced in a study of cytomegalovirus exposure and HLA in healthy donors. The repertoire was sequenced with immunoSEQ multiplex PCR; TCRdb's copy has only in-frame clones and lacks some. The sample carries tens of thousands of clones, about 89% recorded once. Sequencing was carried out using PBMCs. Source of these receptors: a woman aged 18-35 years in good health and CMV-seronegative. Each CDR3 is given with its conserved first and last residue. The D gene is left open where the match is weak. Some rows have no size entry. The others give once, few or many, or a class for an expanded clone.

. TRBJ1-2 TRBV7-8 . CASSLISFGYTF TGTGCCAGCAGCTTAATCAGTTTCGGCTACACCTTC
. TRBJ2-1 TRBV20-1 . CSARDRVEQFF TGCAGTGCTAGAGATCGGGTTGAGCAGTTCTTC
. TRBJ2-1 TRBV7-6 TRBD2 CASSVWEGTYNEQFF TGTGCCAGCAGTGTTTGGGAGGGGACTTACAATGAGCAGTTCTTC
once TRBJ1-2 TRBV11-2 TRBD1 CASSLILLRDSNNYGYTF TGTGCCAGCAGCTTAATCCTCCTCCGGGACAGTAATAACTATGGCTACACCTTC
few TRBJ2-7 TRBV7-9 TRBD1 CASSWDSPYEQYF TGTGCCAGCAGCTGGGACAGCCCCTACGAGCAGTACTTC
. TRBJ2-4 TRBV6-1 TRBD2 CASSVLSGSGENIQYF TGTGCCAGCAGTGTCCTTAGCGGGAGTGGGGAAAACATTCAGTACTTC
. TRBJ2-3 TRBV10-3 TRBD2 CATGLGGRTSDTQYF TGTGCCACCGGATTAGGCGGGAGAACTTCAGATACGCAGTATTTT
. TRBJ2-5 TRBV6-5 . CASTGQETQYF TGTGCCAGCACAGGCCAAGAGACCCAGTACTTC
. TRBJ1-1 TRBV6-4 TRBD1 CASSQNPGGNTEAFF TGTGCCAGCAGTCAAAACCCAGGGGGCAATACTGAAGCTTTCTTT
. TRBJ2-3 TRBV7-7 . CASSLGGQPTDTQYF TGTGCCAGCAGCTTAGGAGGTCAGCCCACAGATACGCAGTATTTT
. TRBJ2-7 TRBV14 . CASSQDILSDRAYEQYF TGTGCCAGCAGCCAAGATATACTTTCGGACAGAGCCTACGAGCAGTACTTC
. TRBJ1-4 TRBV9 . CASSVRVDEKLFF TGTGCCAGCAGCGTCAGGGTGGATGAAAAACTGTTTTTT
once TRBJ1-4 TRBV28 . CASSPSGGREEKLFF TGTGCCAGCAGCCCCTCGGGGGGCAGGGAGGAAAAACTGTTTTTT
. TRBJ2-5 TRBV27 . CASRRGGLRETQYF TGTGCCAGCAGAAGGGGGGGGCTCCGAGAGACCCAGTACTTC
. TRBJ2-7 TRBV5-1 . CASNYVEGYEQYF TGCGCCAGCAACTACGTCGAGGGCTACGAGCAGTACTTC
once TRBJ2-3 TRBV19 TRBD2 CASSPGTSGLGKDTQYF TGTGCCAGTAGTCCCGGGACTAGCGGCCTGGGGAAAGATACGCAGTATTTT
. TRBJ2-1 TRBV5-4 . CASSLRRADEQFF TGTGCCAGCAGCTTGCGGAGGGCGGATGAGCAGTTCTTC
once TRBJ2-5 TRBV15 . CATSREGAGKETQYF TGTGCCACCAGCAGGGAGGGTGCGGGAAAAGAGACCCAGTACTTC
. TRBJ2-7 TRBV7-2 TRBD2 CASSSGLAGATSYEQYF TGTGCCAGCAGCTCGGGACTAGCGGGGGCCACCTCCTACGAGCAGTACTTC
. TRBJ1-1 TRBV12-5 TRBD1 CASGLDRDLEGGTEAFF TGTGCTAGTGGTCTGGACAGGGATTTGGAAGGGGGCACTGAAGCTTTCTTT
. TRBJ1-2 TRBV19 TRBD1 CASSGATGPYGYTF TGTGCCAGTAGTGGGGCGACAGGGCCCTATGGCTACACCTTC
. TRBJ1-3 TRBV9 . CASSVQGNTIYF TGTGCCAGCAGCGTACAGGGAAACACCATATATTTT
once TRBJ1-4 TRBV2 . CASSEVGGHEKLFF TGTGCCAGCAGTGAAGTGGGGGGGCACGAAAAACTGTTTTTT
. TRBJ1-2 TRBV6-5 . CATEGLLGYTF TGTGCCACTGAGGGCCTCTTGGGCTACACCTTC
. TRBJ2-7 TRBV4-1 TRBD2 CASSQVVISGRVGSYEQYF TGCGCCAGCAGCCAAGTCGTTATTAGCGGGAGAGTAGGGTCCTACGAGCAGTACTTC
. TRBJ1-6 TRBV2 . CASMNEDNSPLHF TGTGCCAGCATGAATGAGGATAATTCACCCCTCCACTTT
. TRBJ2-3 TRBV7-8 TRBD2 CASSSPTSGSYRADTQYF TGTGCCAGCAGCTCGCCGACTAGCGGGAGCTACCGGGCAGATACGCAGTATTTT
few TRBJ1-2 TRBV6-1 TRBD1 CASIPRDRVSGYTF TGTGCCAGTATACCACGAGACAGGGTCAGTGGCTACACCTTC
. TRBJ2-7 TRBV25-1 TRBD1 CASSDHHRGSYEQYF TGTGCCAGCAGTGATCACCACAGGGGTTCCTACGAGCAGTACTTC
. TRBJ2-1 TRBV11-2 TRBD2 CASSLDRGTSGIINNEQFF TGTGCCAGCAGCTTAGATCGGGGGACTAGCGGGATTATAAACAATGAGCAGTTCTTC
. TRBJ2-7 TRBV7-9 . CASSLSAGARYEQYF TGTGCCAGCAGCTTATCGGCGGGTGCTCGTTACGAGCAGTACTTC
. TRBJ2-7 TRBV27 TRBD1 CQEAGQGSSYEQYF TGTCAGGAGGCGGGACAGGGTAGCTCCTACGAGCAGTACTTC
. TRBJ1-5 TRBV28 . CASSLISDSNQPQHF TGTGCCAGCAGTTTAATCAGTGATAGCAATCAGCCCCAGCATTTT
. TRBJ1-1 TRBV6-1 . CASSEMTGNTEAFF TGTGCCAGCAGTGAGATGACAGGTAACACTGAAGCTTTCTTT
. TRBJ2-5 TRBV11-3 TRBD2 CASSIGLAETQYF TGTGCCAGCAGCATCGGACTAGCGGAGACCCAGTACTTC